This T cell receptor beta chain was profiled in a study of TIL therapy for anti-PD-1-resistant metastatic lung cancer. Study details: Four tumors were EGFR-mutant and two were ALK-rearranged.

The immunoSEQ assay was v3. Clones were sequenced by immunoSEQ multiplex PCR, and TCRdb holds only the in-frame ones, with some missing. The top ten clones hold more than 9% of a sample with under 11,000 clones, 50% to 65% of them seen once. Study-wide findings and caveats: Many TIL product clones were absent from baseline tumor, suggesting clonal contraction.

In the case of this clone: Its antigen remains unidentified.

Documented time point: pre-treatment sample, taken before nivolumab and TIL therapy. Tumor tissue came from excised metastases, mostly pleural nodules or supraclavicular lymph nodes. The TCR sequence derives from a person aged 30 to 80 with non-small cell lung cancer. The material was tumor tissue, obtained at baseline.

This CDR3 is CASSQSHEQYF. The CDR3 bases are TGTGCCAGCAGCCAAAGCCACGAGCAGTACTTC. This rearrangement joins TRBV14 to TRBJ2-7, with D unclear. Per the germline V gene, CDR1 is SGHDN and CDR2 is FVKESK. Trimming took off 2 bases at V and 5 bases at J, with 4 bases between the two ends. The CDR3 is 11 residues long.